The present T cell receptor (beta chain) was sequenced within a study of T cells in Graves' hyperthyroidism and ophthalmopathy. This clonotype has a count of ten or more. The antigen remains undetermined. Study outcomes and limitations: Prediction of ophthalmopathy progression came a median about 6 months pre-onset.

The V gene's germline CDR1 is SEHNR and CDR2 FQNEAQ (reference sequence). Trimming cost V 3 bases and J 2 bases, with 12 bases left between them. The CDR3 has 15 amino acids. TCR beta CDR3 regions were amplified from RNA transcripts. HTBI primers were employed in a first-round RT-PCR of the TCR CDR3. TCRdb used MiXCR to reprocess the multiplex PCR reads, holding one entry per CDR3 protein. The data contain about 350,000 distinct CDR3 sequences, 14% of them seen just once; the ten biggest clones take up about 26%. The source material was blood. The V call is TRBV7-9, the J call TRBJ2-3; the D is unclear. The TCR originated in a woman aged 25-40 years with Graves' hyperthyroidism. The CDR3 loop is CASSFGAKPTDTQYF. CDR3 DNA: TGTGCCAGCAGCTTCGGAGCGAAACCCACAGATACGCAGTATTTT.